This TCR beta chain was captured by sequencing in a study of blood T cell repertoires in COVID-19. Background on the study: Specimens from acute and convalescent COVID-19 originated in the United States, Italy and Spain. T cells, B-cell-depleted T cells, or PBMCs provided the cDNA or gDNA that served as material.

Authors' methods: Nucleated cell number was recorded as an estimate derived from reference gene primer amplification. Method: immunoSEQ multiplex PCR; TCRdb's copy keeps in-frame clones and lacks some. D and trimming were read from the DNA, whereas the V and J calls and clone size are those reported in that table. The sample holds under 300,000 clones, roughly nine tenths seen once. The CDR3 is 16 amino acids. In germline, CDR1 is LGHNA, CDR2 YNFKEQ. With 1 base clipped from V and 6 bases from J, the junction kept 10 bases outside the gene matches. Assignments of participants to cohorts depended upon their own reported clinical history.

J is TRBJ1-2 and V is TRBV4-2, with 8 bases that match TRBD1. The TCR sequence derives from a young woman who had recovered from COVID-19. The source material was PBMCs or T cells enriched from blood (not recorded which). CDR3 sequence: CASSQGRVSGGHGYTF. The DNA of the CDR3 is TGTGCCAGCAGCCAAGGGAGAGTGTCAGGGGGCCATGGCTACACCTTC.